These 2 T cell receptor beta chains were all obtained from the same sample, sequenced in a study of T cell changes during pregnancy in multiple sclerosis. TCRdb keeps only in-frame clones here, not all; method: immunoSEQ multiplex PCR. In the table there are approximately 40,000 clones, 92% of which are singletons. The specimen comprised CD8+ T cells from peripheral blood mononuclear cells, sampled in the third trimester of pregnancy. These receptors were taken from a female donor with multiple sclerosis, enrolled in a pregnancy study.

The chain is built from TRBV9 and TRBJ2-1; 13 bases agree with TRBD2. The CDR3 has 18 amino acids. J lost 2 bases, V lost 2 bases, and 7 bases had no gene match. Germline V gives CDR1 SGDLS, CDR2 YYNGEE. CDR3 residues: CASSVGLAGARAYNEQFF. The CDR3 nucleotides are TGTGCCAGCAGCGTCGGACTAGCGGGAGCTCGCGCCTACAATGAGCAGTTCTTC.

This chain links TRBV2 with TRBJ2-1, with a weak D call TRBD2 (7 bases). This CDR3 has 15 amino acids. From germline, CDR1 is SNHLY and CDR2 FYNNEI. The ends were cut back, 6 bases at V and 6 bases at J, with 18 bases in the middle. CDR3 in DNA: TGTGCCAGCAGAGATTTGGGAGGGGGTTTCAATGAGCAGTTCTTC. Amino acids: CASRDLGGGFNEQFF.